In this sample, the clone carrying this T cell receptor (beta chain) turned up once. This sample stems from a study of control samples from healthy donors and cancer patients. The table came from immunoSEQ multiplex PCR; TCRdb's copy has only in-frame clones and leaves some out. The repertoire holds more than 95,000 clones, with 87% as singletons. CDR3 length: 14 amino acids. Deletions cut 6 bases from V and 3 bases from J, with 12 bases between. Germline V gene lookup returns CDR1 MNHEY and CDR2 SVGAGI. The sequence was obtained from a man between 60 and 75 years old in good health. The chain couples TRBV6-5 to TRBJ1-5, with D uncertain. Sequenced input: blood. The CDR3 here is CASSSDGFNQPQHF. The CDR3 nucleotides are TGTGCCAGCAGCTCGGACGGATTCAATCAGCCCCAGCATTTT.